This T cell receptor beta chain was obtained from a study of blood T cell repertoires in COVID-19. Clones were sequenced by immunoSEQ multiplex PCR, and TCRdb holds only the in-frame ones, with some missing. The sample lists 360,000 or so clones; around 92% were seen once. Participants came from some 26 US areas, aged roughly 18 to 89 years. The CDR3 contains 16 residues. Per the germline V gene, CDR1 is SGHVS and CDR2 is FNYEAQ. Between the trimmed V and J ends, which lost 1 base and 5 bases, there was a span of 18 bases. Sequencing was done on a sample of PBMCs or T cells enriched from blood (not recorded which). V is TRBV7-6 and J is TRBJ2-7, with D perhaps TRBD1 (7 bases). The receptor comes from a woman under 40 who had recovered from COVID-19. The CDR3 DNA reads as TGTGCCAGCAGCTTAGTGATCGGCAGGGGGGTAAACGAGCAGTACTTC. It yields the protein CASSLVIGRGVNEQYF.